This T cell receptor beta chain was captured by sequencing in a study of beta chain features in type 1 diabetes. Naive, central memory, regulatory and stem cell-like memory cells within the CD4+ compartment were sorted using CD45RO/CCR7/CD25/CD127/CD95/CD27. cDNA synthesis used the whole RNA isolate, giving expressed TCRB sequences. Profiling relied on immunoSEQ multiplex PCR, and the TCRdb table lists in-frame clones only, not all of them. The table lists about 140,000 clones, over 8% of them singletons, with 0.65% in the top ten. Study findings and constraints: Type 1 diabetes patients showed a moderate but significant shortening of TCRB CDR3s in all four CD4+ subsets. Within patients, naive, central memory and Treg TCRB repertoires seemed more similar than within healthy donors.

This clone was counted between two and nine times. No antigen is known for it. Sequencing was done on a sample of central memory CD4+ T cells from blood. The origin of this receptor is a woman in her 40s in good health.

The CDR3 loop is CASSLQGRQYF. CDR3 DNA sequence: TGCGCCAGCAGCCTCCAGGGTCGGCAGTACTTC. V gene TRBV4-3 combines with J gene TRBJ2-7; tentatively, D is TRBD1 (5 bases). Between the trimmed V and J ends, which lost 4 bases and 9 bases, there was a span of 10 bases. Germline V gene sequence: CDR1 LGHNA, CDR2 YSLEER. The CDR3 is made up of 11 amino acids.